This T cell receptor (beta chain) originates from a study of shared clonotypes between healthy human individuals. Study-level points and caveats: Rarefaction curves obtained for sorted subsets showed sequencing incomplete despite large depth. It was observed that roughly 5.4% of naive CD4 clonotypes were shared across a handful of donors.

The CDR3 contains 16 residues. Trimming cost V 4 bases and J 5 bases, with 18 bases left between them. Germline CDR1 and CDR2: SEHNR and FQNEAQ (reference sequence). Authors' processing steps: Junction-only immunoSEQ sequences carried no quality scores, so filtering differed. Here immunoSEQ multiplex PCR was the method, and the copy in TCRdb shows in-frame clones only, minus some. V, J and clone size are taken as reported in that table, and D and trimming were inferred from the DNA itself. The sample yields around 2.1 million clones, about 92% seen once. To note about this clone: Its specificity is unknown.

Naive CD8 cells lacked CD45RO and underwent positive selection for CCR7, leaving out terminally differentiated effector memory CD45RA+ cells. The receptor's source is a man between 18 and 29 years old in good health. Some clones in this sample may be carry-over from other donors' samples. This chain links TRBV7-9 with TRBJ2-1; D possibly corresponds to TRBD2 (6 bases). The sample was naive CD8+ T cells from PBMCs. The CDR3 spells CASSSQPGRFDNEQFF. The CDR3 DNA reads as TGTGCCAGCAGCTCCCAGCCCGGGAGATTCGACAATGAGCAGTTCTTC.